Presented here are 9 T cell receptor beta chains from one specimen sequenced in a study of blood T cell repertoires in COVID-19. Profiled with immunoSEQ multiplex PCR; TCRdb holds only in-frame clones, not every one. The data hold some 670,000 clones, with around 90% observed a single time. The sequenced material came from peripheral blood. The receptors originated from a woman aged 18-29 years with acute or convalescent COVID-19.

The J gene is TRBJ2-4, the V gene TRBV2; no definite D call. Germline V CDR1 and CDR2: SNHLY, FYNNEI. Trimming pared 7 bases from V and 0 bases from J, leaving 10 bases between. The CDR3 is made up of 14 amino acids. CDR3 nucleotide sequence: TGTGCCAGCACACGAGGAGTAGCCAAAAACATTCAGTACTTC. It translates to CASTRGVAKNIQYF.

This clone came up once. The chain combines TRBV9 with TRBJ1-1; 7 bases map to TRBD1. J was trimmed by 1 base and V by 4 bases; bases with no gene match: 10. The CDR3 has 16 amino acids. Looked up from germline, CDR1 is SGDLS and CDR2 is YYNGEE. CDR3 bases: TGTGCCAGCAGCTCGCTTCGGGACAGTCAGAACACTGAAGCTTTCTTT. It translates to CASSSLRDSQNTEAFF.

A few counts support this clone. The V and J genes are TRBV7-9 and TRBJ2-5, with a tentative D call TRBD2 (5 bases). CDR1 is SEHNR and CDR2 is FQNEAQ in the germline V gene (reference sequence). The V end lost 5 bases, the J end lost 5 bases, and 15 bases lay between the germline ends. The CDR3 runs 14 residues. The CDR3 region has the DNA TGTGCCAGCAGCCCAAGACGGGGAGAGGAGACCCAGTACTTC. It yields the protein CASSPRRGEETQYF.

This chain joins TRBV30 and TRBJ2-1; 10 nucleotides line up with TRBD2. The CDR3 is 20 residues long. Germline trimming cut 3 bases from V and 1 base from J; bases unmatched to any gene: 18. The germline CDR1 and CDR2 sequences are GTSNPN and SVGIG (reference sequence). In DNA, the CDR3 is TGTGCCTGGAGGGTCAGCGGGGGGGTTGCGCGGGCTCCTTCCTACAATGAGCAGTTCTTC. Translating it yields CAWRVSGGVARAPSYNEQFF.

The chain uses TRBV10-3 and TRBJ1-2, with 8 bases that match TRBD1. V dropped 4 bases and J dropped 1; count of bases not matched to a gene: 8. Germline CDR1 reads ENHRY; CDR2 reads SYGVKD. The CDR3 covers 16 residues. CDR3 in amino acids: CAISAGRTGLNYGYTF. CDR3 in DNA: TGTGCCATCAGTGCGGGAAGGACAGGGCTTAACTATGGCTACACCTTC.

This clone has only one observation. This chain joins TRBV9 and TRBJ2-3; maybe TRBD2 (6 bases). Germline V lookup: CDR1 SGDLS, CDR2 YYNGEE. The CDR3 contains 15 residues. The germline V and J ends were trimmed by 4 bases and 4 bases, with 16 bases remaining between them. CDR3 bases: TGTGCCAGCAGCCTGGGTCCGGGGACTCCAGATACGCAGTATTTT. Its translation: CASSLGPGTPDTQYF.

The J gene is TRBJ1-3, the V gene TRBV18; TRBD1 matches 10 bases. This CDR3 contains 16 residues. Germline assignment: CDR1 KGHSH and CDR2 LQKENI. J was trimmed by 0 bases and V by 4 bases; bases with no gene match: 3. Here the CDR3 DNA reads TGTGCCAGCTCACAGGGACAGGGGTTCTCTGGAAACACCATATATTTT. As protein: CASSQGQGFSGNTIYF.

This sequence joins TRBV6-5 and TRBJ1-2, with TRBD1 matching 11 bases. Per the germline V gene, CDR1 is MNHEY and CDR2 is SVGAGI. CDR3 length: 13 amino acids. V trimming: 7 bases; J trimming: 7 bases; junction bases outside the gene matches: 5. This CDR3 is CASTRTGGAGYTF. CDR3 bases: TGTGCCAGCACACGGACAGGGGGCGCTGGCTACACCTTC.

The chain carries TRBV30 and TRBJ1-1; D perhaps matches TRBD1 (5 bases). Germline V gene data show CDR1 as GTSNPN and CDR2 as SVGIG (reference sequence). V was clipped by 2 bases and J by 0 bases, with 13 bases between them. This CDR3 region has 15 residues. The CDR3 region is CAWSTRTYMNTEAFF. The CDR3 region has the DNA TGTGCCTGGAGTACCCGGACATACATGAACACTGAAGCTTTCTTT. The complete variable domain, with remaining parts taken from reference TRBV30 and TRBJ1-1, reads SQTIHQWPATLVQPVGSPLSLECTVEGTSNPNLYWYRQAAGRGLQLLFYSVGIGQISSEVPQNLSASRPQDRQFILSSKKLLLSDSGFYLCAWSTRTYMNTEAFFGQGTRLTVV.